These 25 T cell receptor beta chains originate from one sample sequenced in a study of blood T cell repertoires in COVID-19. Here immunoSEQ multiplex PCR was the method, and the copy in TCRdb shows in-frame clones only, minus some. The profile shows roughly 280,000 clones, 88% of them singletons. The sample was PBMCs or T cells enriched from blood (not recorded which). All receptors derive from a woman between 50 and 59 years old who had recovered from COVID-19.

The DNA for the CDR3 is TGTGCCAGCTCACCACAGGGGCGAGGTGGCTACACCTTC. It specifies CASSPQGRGGYTF. The chain joins TRBV18 to TRBJ1-2; TRBD1 is a possible D gene (5 bases). V lost 1 base and J lost 7, with 10 bases in between. The CDR3 loop spans 13 amino acids. Germline CDR1 KGHSH, CDR2 LQKENI.

This clone showed up just a few times. The chain links TRBV6-2 or TRBV6-3 to TRBJ1-5; 8 positions match TRBD1. Germline V gene data show CDR1 as MNHEY and CDR2 as SVGEGT. Germline trimming cut 4 bases from V and 4 bases from J; bases unmatched to any gene: 9. The CDR3 extends over 16 amino acids. CDR3 loop: CASSSDREGGNQPQHF. DNA for the CDR3: TGTGCCAGCAGTTCGGACAGGGAGGGGGGGAATCAGCCCCAGCATTTT.

This chain connects TRBV28 to TRBJ2-3; D ambiguous. Germline values: CDR1 MDHEN, CDR2 SYDVKM. The CDR3 consists of 15 residues. V was clipped by 6 bases and J by 0 bases, with 13 bases between them. This CDR3 is CASRPESPSTDTQYF. The DNA for the CDR3 is TGTGCCAGCAGGCCCGAGTCTCCTAGCACAGATACGCAGTATTTT.

On this clone: Other DNA sequences in this sample translate to the same CDR3. This chain links TRBV20-1 with TRBJ1-1; D unresolved. The V end lost 3 bases, the J end lost 6 bases, and 8 bases lay between the germline ends. The V gene's germline CDR1 is DFQATT and CDR2 SNEGSKA (reference sequence). The CDR3 is 11 residues long. CDR3 residues: CSARDQAEAFF. The CDR3 nucleotides are TGCAGTGCTAGGGATCAGGCTGAAGCTTTCTTT.

A few counts support this clone. The rearrangement joins TRBV2 to TRBJ1-4, with TRBD1 identical over 8 bases. CDR1 is SNHLY and CDR2 is FYNNEI in the germline V gene. V lost 7 bases and J lost 0; bases outside the gene matches: 7. This CDR3 has 16 residues. CDR3 nucleotide sequence: TGTGCCAGCACCAGGACAGGGCCGGCAACTAATGAAAAACTGTTTTTT. Its protein product is CASTRTGPATNEKLFF.

The J gene is TRBJ2-1, the V gene TRBV11-1; 7 nucleotides line up with TRBD2. Germline CDR1 reads SGHAT; CDR2 reads FQDESV (reference sequence). J was trimmed by 13 bases and V by 5 bases; bases with no gene match: 14. The CDR3 sequence is 14 residues long. In DNA form, the CDR3 reads TGTGCCAGCAGCCAGCGACTGCCTGGGGAGGGACAGTTCTTC. It translates to CASSQRLPGEGQFF.

This chain joins TRBV28 and TRBJ1-1; 7 positions agree with TRBD1. V was pared by 2 bases and J by 6 bases, with 6 bases of the junction left unmatched. CDR1 MDHEN and CDR2 SYDVKM come from the germline V gene. The CDR3 is 14 residues long. Here the CDR3 DNA reads TGTGCCAGCAGTTTAAGACAGGGAAGCGCTGAAGCTTTCTTT. Its protein is CASSLRQGSAEAFF.

V is TRBV15 and J is TRBJ1-1; D unresolved. The V gene's germline CDR1 is LNHNV and CDR2 YYDKDF (reference sequence). V lost 5 bases and J lost 5, with 12 bases in between. CDR3 length: 13 residues. In DNA, the CDR3 is TGTGCCACCAGCGCGGGGTTTCGGACTGAAGCTTTCTTT. Its translation is CATSAGFRTEAFF.

V gene TRBV18 combines with J gene TRBJ2-5; TRBD2 aligns across 8 bases. Germline V gene sequence: CDR1 KGHSH, CDR2 LQKENI. V trimming: 4 bases; J trimming: 2 bases; junction bases outside the gene matches: 0. This CDR3 has 13 amino acids. The CDR3 sequence is CASSRLAQETQYF. Here the CDR3 DNA reads TGTGCCAGCTCACGACTAGCGCAAGAGACCCAGTACTTC.

The genes are TRBV6-5 and TRBJ1-3; D is ambiguous. CDR1 is MNHEY, CDR2 SVGAGI, per germline. CDR3 size: 14 residues. Trimming removed 4 bases from V and 0 bases from J, with 7 bases in between. In DNA, the CDR3 is TGTGCCAGCAGTTTAACTCTCTCTGGAAACACCATATATTTT. Protein product: CASSLTLSGNTIYF.

The CDR3 DNA reads as TGTGCCAGCAGTAGGGGCGGGACAGGATACAATCAGCCCCAGCATTTT. This encodes CASSRGGTGYNQPQHF. The chain joins TRBV27 to TRBJ1-5, with TRBD1 matching over 8 bases. V shed 5 bases and J 3 bases; nucleotides not matched to a gene: 9. Germline V lookup: CDR1 MNHEY, CDR2 SMNVEV (reference sequence). The CDR3 consists of 16 residues.

The chain uses TRBV6-2 or TRBV6-3 and TRBJ2-6; 9 bases agree with TRBD1. V lost 0 bases and J lost 2; bases outside the gene matches: 2. Germline values: CDR1 MNHEY, CDR2 SVGEGT. The CDR3 spans 17 residues. The CDR3 DNA reads as TGTGCCAGCAGTTACTCCCGGACAGGGGCTGGGGCCAACGTCCTGACTTTC. Translation gives CASSYSRTGAGANVLTF.

The chain recombines TRBV7-2 with TRBJ1-5; 7 bases map to TRBD1. The germline V gene has CDR1 SGHTA and CDR2 FQGNSA. CDR3 length: 15 residues. J was trimmed by 3 bases and V by 6 bases; bases with no gene match: 8. The CDR3 region is CASSPQGLPNQPQHF. The DNA for the CDR3 is TGTGCCAGCAGTCCACAGGGGTTACCCAATCAGCCCCAGCATTTT.

V gene TRBV18 combines with J gene TRBJ1-3, with a tentative D call TRBD1 (5 bases). This CDR3 has 14 residues. V lost 6 bases and J 3 bases, leaving 12 bases between the germline ends. Looked up from germline, CDR1 is KGHSH and CDR2 is LQKENI. The CDR3 nucleotides are TGTGCCAGCTCGGCAGACAGAAGTGGAAACACCATATATTTT. Its translation is CASSADRSGNTIYF.

The rearrangement uses TRBV4-3 and TRBJ2-3; D unclear. The V and J ends lost 0 bases and 5 bases respectively, with 6 bases between them. This CDR3 contains 13 residues. Germline loops: CDR1 LGHNA, CDR2 YSLEER. The CDR3 sequence: CASSQERLDTQYF. CDR3 bases: TGCGCCAGCAGCCAAGAGCGATTAGATACGCAGTATTTT.

V and J are TRBV19 and TRBJ1-5; no firm D call. The CDR3 extends over 17 amino acids. Trimming removed 6 bases at V and 2 bases at J, with 20 bases between. The V gene's germline CDR1 is LNHDA and CDR2 SQIVND (reference sequence). The CDR3: CASRTWSRGERNQPQHF. The CDR3 DNA follows: TGTGCCAGTAGGACTTGGAGTCGGGGAGAACGCAATCAGCCCCAGCATTTT.

The chain has TRBV5-1 and TRBJ1-2; D is uncertain. The CDR3 contains 13 residues. Germline assignment: CDR1 SGHRS and CDR2 YFSETQ. V was cut by 2 bases and J by 2 bases, with 7 bases left in between. Here the CDR3 reads CASSLSGNYGYTF. The CDR3 DNA reads TGCGCCAGCAGCTTATCGGGAAACTATGGCTACACCTTC.

This chain joins TRBV28 and TRBJ1-2; 11 bases map to TRBD1. The germline gives CDR1 MDHEN, CDR2 SYDVKM. Trimming took 1 base from V and 3 from J; bases not matched to a gene: 7. The CDR3 is 17 amino acids. This CDR3 is CASSLYGTGGVYYGYTF. In DNA, the CDR3 is TGTGCCAGCAGTTTATATGGGACAGGGGGGGTATACTATGGCTACACCTTC.

This clone was observed once. This chain uses TRBV28 with TRBJ1-2; the match to TRBD1 covers 9 bases. From germline, CDR1 is MDHEN and CDR2 SYDVKM. The trim removed 4 bases at V and 8 bases at J, leaving 8 bases unmatched. The CDR3 sequence is 14 residues long. The CDR3 DNA reads as TGTGCCAGCAGTTCGCCCCGGGACAGGGTGGGCTACACCTTC. Its protein is CASSSPRDRVGYTF.

The chain joins TRBV19 to TRBJ2-4; D possibly corresponds to TRBD2 (6 bases). The CDR3 totals 16 residues. Trimming removed 1 base from V and 3 bases from J, with 13 bases in between. Germline V lookup: CDR1 LNHDA, CDR2 SQIVND (reference sequence). CDR3 amino acids: CASSIARVGGKNIQYF. CDR3 sequence (DNA): TGTGCCAGTAGTATAGCCCGGGTGGGGGGCAAAAACATTCAGTACTTC.

The J gene is TRBJ1-4, the V gene TRBV29-1; weak D call: TRBD1 (6 bases). Germline CDR1 is SQVTM and CDR2 is ANQGSEA. Trimming cost V 0 bases and J 3 bases, with 8 bases left between them. The CDR3 covers 14 residues. This CDR3 reads CSVEDTGSNEKLFF. The CDR3 DNA is TGCAGCGTTGAAGATACAGGGTCTAATGAAAAACTGTTTTTT.

The chain couples TRBV24-1 to TRBJ2-7; 9 positions agree with TRBD2. The germline V gene has CDR1 KGHDR and CDR2 SFDVKD. The CDR3 runs 16 residues. The ends lost 2 bases at V and 7 bases at J; junction bases unmatched: 11. The DNA for the CDR3 is TGTGCCACCAGTGATTCCGTCCGGGACAGCGGGGGGGAGCAGTACTTC. Residues: CATSDSVRDSGGEQYF.

The rearrangement uses TRBV28 and TRBJ1-5; D might be TRBD1 (5 bases). CDR1 and CDR2 from the germline V gene are MDHEN and SYDVKM. V was clipped by 4 bases and J by 0 bases, with 7 bases between them. This CDR3 contains 14 residues. The CDR3 coding sequence is TGTGCCAGCAGTTGGGGGGGTAGCAATCAGCCCCAGCATTTT. This sequence encodes CASSWGGSNQPQHF.

A single count supports this clone. The chain is built from TRBV28 and TRBJ1-2, with D perhaps matching TRBD1 (6 bases). The germline V and J ends were trimmed by 3 bases and 0 bases, with 26 bases remaining between them. Per germline, CDR1 MDHEN and CDR2 SYDVKM. The CDR3 loop spans 20 amino acids. The CDR3 bases are TGTGCCAGCAGTTTCCTCGACGGACAGAGAGAAAGCCAAACTAACTATGGCTACACCTTC. It translates to CASSFLDGQRESQTNYGYTF.

The chain has TRBV29-1 and TRBJ1-1; no definite D call. V was shortened by 7 bases and J by 0 bases, with 18 bases between the two germline ends. Germline loops: CDR1 SQVTM, CDR2 ANQGSEA. The CDR3 is 15 residues long. The CDR3: CSERPIKGVNTEAFF. The CDR3 DNA follows: TGCAGCGAGAGGCCTATCAAGGGAGTGAACACTGAAGCTTTCTTT.